The sequence of this T cell receptor beta chain was determined in a study of T cells after yellow fever vaccination. Findings of the study overall: Most primary-vaccination clones recurred post-booster (roughly 96% CD4, over 70% CD8). FACS-sorted repertoires could contain abundant clonotypes contaminating from the bulk population. Weaker overall was a secondary response that nonetheless peaked faster, on day 5 versus 15.

TCRdb redid the calling of the 5' RACE reads with MiXCR, one entry per CDR3 protein. The table includes some 120,000 distinct CDR3 sequences, more than 7.5% detected once. Notes on this clonotype: The antigen remains unidentified.

This CDR3 has 16 residues. Germline CDR1 and CDR2: LNHDA and SQIVND (reference sequence). The J segment lost 2 bases and the V segment lost 0 bases, leaving 3 bases of the junction unmatched. This sequence was found in a man aged 30 to 45 who received the YFV17D yellow fever vaccine. The chain has TRBV19 and TRBJ2-1; 8 positions agree with TRBD2. Here the sequenced sample was CD8+ T cells sorted from PBMCs, taken 45 days after the yellow fever booster vaccination. CDR3 in amino acids: CASSIDPAGAYNEQFF. As DNA, the CDR3 is TGTGCCAGTAGTATAGATCCAGCGGGAGCCTACAATGAGCAGTTCTTC.